This T cell receptor beta chain stems from a study of T cell responses to AZD1222 COVID-19 vaccine. This table comes from immunoSEQ multiplex PCR, and its TCRdb copy is limited to in-frame clones, with some not included. Of some 150,000 clones detected, around 90% appear once; the ten largest clones hold roughly 4.3%. Source: peripheral blood, taken 28 days after the second dose of the MenACWY control vaccine. This sequence was found in an adult who received the MenACWY meningococcal vaccine as a control.

The CDR3 bases are TGTGCCAGCAGCGCGACGGACCCCGGAGACGAAAAACTGTTTTTT. This sequence encodes CASSATDPGDEKLFF. The J gene is TRBJ1-4, the V gene TRBV7-8; D remains ambiguous. CDR3 length equals 15 residues. The V gene's germline CDR1 is SGHVS and CDR2 FQNEAQ. Trimming took 5 bases from V and 8 from J, leaving 18 bases between them. The whole variable domain, filled in from reference TRBV7-8 and TRBJ1-4, reads GAGVSQSPRYKVAKRGQDVALRCDPISGHVSLFWYQQALGQGPEFLTYFQNEAQLDKSGLPSDRFFAERPEGSVSTLKIQRTQQEDSAVYLCASSATDPGDEKLFFGSGTQLSVL.